These 25 T cell receptor beta chains share one sample of origin, sequenced in a study of patients and donors after allogeneic stem cell transplantation. MiXCR, applied by TCRdb to the RT-PCR reads, yields one record per CDR3 protein. This table has tens of thousands of distinct CDR3 sequences, about 5% appearing once. The source material was blood, either unsorted or a sorted T cell fraction (not recorded which). The receptors here all came from a human donor who was either an allogeneic HSCT recipient or a stem cell or donor lymphocyte infusion donor (not recorded which). It is not recorded whose cells these are; they may come from a transplant donor.

This clonotype came up many times. The rearrangement joins TRBV12-3 or TRBV12-4 to TRBJ2-5; the D is unclear. V was trimmed by 5 bases and J by 5 bases, leaving 9 bases between them. There are 12 residues in the CDR3. The CDR3 spells CASSRTEETQYF. CDR3 nucleotides: TGTGCCAGCAGTCGGACGGAGGAGACCCAGTACTTC.

At least ten counts were recorded for this clonotype. The chain combines TRBV7-9 with TRBJ2-1, with D hard to call. With 1 base removed from V and 8 bases from J, the gap between germline ends came to 12 bases. Germline CDR1 reads SEHNR; CDR2 reads FQNEAQ (reference sequence). The CDR3 is 14 amino acids. The CDR3 DNA sequence: TGTGCCAGCAGCTTAGGTAACACTCGGGATGAGCAGTTCTTC. This encodes CASSLGNTRDEQFF.

This clonotype was counted ten times or more. V and J are TRBV28 and TRBJ2-3; the match to TRBD2 covers 7 bases. CDR3 length: 15 amino acids. Per the germline V gene, CDR1 is MDHEN and CDR2 is SYDVKM. The ends lost 3 bases at V and 3 bases at J; junction bases unmatched: 6. CDR3 sequence (DNA): TGTGCCAGCAGTTTCCCGCGGGAGAGAACAGATACGCAGTATTTT. Encoded protein: CASSFPRERTDTQYF.

At least ten counts were recorded for this clonotype. The V call is TRBV12-3 or TRBV12-4, the J call TRBJ2-5; D is uncertain. The CDR3 extends over 12 amino acids. V dropped 1 base and J dropped 3 bases, with 3 bases sitting between them. This CDR3 reads CASSLVEETQYF. The CDR3 coding sequence is TGTGCCAGCAGTTTAGTAGAAGAGACCCAGTACTTC.

This clonotype was seen many times. The chain has TRBV11-2 and TRBJ2-2, with TRBD1 matching 8 bases. The V and J ends lost 5 bases and 3 bases, in that order; junction bases with no gene match: 11. The germline gives CDR1 SGHAT, CDR2 FQNNGV. The CDR3 consists of 17 residues. CDR3 nucleotides: TGTGCCAGCAGCGCCGACAGGGGCATTTACCACACCGGGGAGCTGTTTTTT. It codes for CASSADRGIYHTGELFF.

The chain combines TRBV20-1 with TRBJ2-1; 9 bases are shared with TRBD2. This CDR3 region has 13 residues. Losses at the gene ends were 4 bases for V and 5 bases for J; bases not matched to a gene: 3. CDR1 is DFQATT, CDR2 SNEGSKA, per germline (reference sequence). The CDR3 reads CSATSGNHNEQFF. For the CDR3, the DNA is TGCAGTGCTACTAGCGGGAACCACAATGAGCAGTTCTTC.

As concerns this clonotype: One end of the junction does not line up with germline, which may come from a read error. The V and J genes are TRBV6-1 and TRBJ1-6; D call uncertain. The CDR3 contains 13 residues. Germline assignment: CDR1 MNHNS and CDR2 SASEGT. CDR3 loop: CANSVSLNSPLHF. Here the CDR3 DNA reads TGTGCCAACAGTGTTTCTCTAAATTCACCCCTCCACTTT.

This clonotype was detected many times. The rearrangement uses TRBV7-7 and TRBJ2-7; TRBD2 agrees at 13 bases. Per the germline V gene, CDR1 is SSHAT and CDR2 is FNYEAQ (reference sequence). The length of the CDR3 is 16 residues. After removal of 5 bases from V and 3 bases from J, the junction contained 7 bases not matched to a gene. CDR3 nucleotide sequence: TGTGCCAGCAGCCCTCAACTAGCGGGAGGGAACTACGAGCAGTACTTC. Its protein product is CASSPQLAGGNYEQYF.

This clonotype appeared many times. The gene calls are TRBV20-1 and TRBJ2-3, with 8 positions matching TRBD2. Germline CDR1 is DFQATT and CDR2 is SNEGSKA (reference sequence). The J segment lost 4 bases and the V segment lost 1 base, leaving 16 bases of the junction unmatched. The CDR3 has 18 residues. The CDR3 sequence is CSARGFGRERGSADTQYF. The CDR3 bases are TGCAGTGCTAGAGGCTTCGGTCGGGAGCGGGGGTCGGCAGATACGCAGTATTTT.

This clonotype was detected a few times. The chain uses TRBV3-1 and TRBJ2-7; weak D call: TRBD2 (5 bases). Trimming cost V 4 bases and J 3 bases, with 10 bases left between them. The CDR3 covers 13 residues. Germline V gives CDR1 LGHDT, CDR2 YNNKEL (reference sequence). Here the CDR3 DNA reads TGTGCCAGCAGCCCGGACGGGAACTACGAGCAGTACTTC. It yields the protein CASSPDGNYEQYF.

This clonotype was counted many times. As DNA, the CDR3 is TGTGCCACCAGCAGAGTGAGACAGGGGAGGGAAAAACTGTTTTTT. It translates to CATSRVRQGREKLFF. This chain connects TRBV15 to TRBJ1-4, with 8 bases aligning to TRBD1. The CDR3 spans 15 residues. Germline V gene data show CDR1 as LNHNV and CDR2 as YYDKDF (reference sequence). Trimming removed 1 base from V and 8 bases from J; junction bases left unmatched: 6.

This clonotype was seen ten or more times. This chain connects TRBV7-9 to TRBJ1-2, with D uncertain. V was trimmed by 3 bases and J by 2 bases, leaving 1 base between them. The CDR3 length is 11 residues. Germline CDR1 is SEHNR and CDR2 is FQNEAQ (reference sequence). The DNA for the CDR3 is TGTGCCAGCAGCTTGAACTATGGCTACACCTTC. Amino acid sequence: CASSLNYGYTF.

This clonotype has ten or more counts. The chain recombines TRBV6-1 with TRBJ2-5; the D gene is possibly TRBD1 (6 bases). Trimming removed 6 bases at V and 4 bases at J, with 18 bases between. The CDR3 has 15 residues. Germline CDR1 is MNHNS and CDR2 is SASEGT. The CDR3 loop reads CASRVQGRYGETQYF. CDR3 nucleotide sequence: TGTGCCAGCAGAGTACAGGGTCGGTACGGAGAGACCCAGTACTTC.

This clonotype was seen at least ten times. V and J are TRBV20-1 and TRBJ2-5, with 9 bases matching TRBD2. The CDR3 sequence is 15 residues long. The trim removed 0 bases at V and 5 bases at J, leaving 7 bases unmatched. Germline lookup yields CDR1 DFQATT and CDR2 SNEGSKA (reference sequence). The CDR3 nucleotides read TGCAGTGCTAGAGATTCGCGGGGGGGCGGGGAGACCCAGTACTTC. Protein: CSARDSRGGGETQYF.

Turning to this clonotype: With a much larger clone just one base away, this may be a read error. The chain joins TRBV6-5 to TRBJ1-1, with D perhaps matching TRBD1 (5 bases). CDR1 and CDR2 from the germline V gene are MNHEY and SVGAGI. The CDR3 is made up of 12 amino acids. CDR3 bases: TGTGCCAGCAGTTCCCGAGGGACTGAAGCTTTGTTT. Its protein product is CASSSRGTEALF.

This clonotype appeared many times. V and J are TRBV7-9 and TRBJ2-7, with a possible D match to TRBD1 (5 bases). The CDR3 sequence is 12 residues long. CDR1 and CDR2 from the germline V gene are SEHNR and FQNEAQ (reference sequence). Trimming removed 5 bases from V and 6 bases from J, with 11 bases in between. As DNA, the CDR3 is TGTGCCAGCAGCCCCCAGGGTGGCGAGCAGTACTTC. This translates into CASSPQGGEQYF. Drawing the rest from reference TRBV7-9 and TRBJ2-7, the complete variable domain is DTGVSQNPRHKITKRGQNVTFRCDPISEHNRLYWYRQTLGQGPEFLTYFQNEAQLEKSRLLSDRFSAERPKGSFSTLEIQRTEQGDSAMYLCASSPQGGEQYFGPGTRLTVT.

This clonotype was found many times. The rearrangement links TRBV29-1 to TRBJ2-3; TRBD1 agrees at 10 bases. The CDR3 is 15 amino acids. The germline V gene has CDR1 SQVTM and CDR2 ANQGSEA. Trimming removed 6 bases from V and 1 base from J; junction bases left unmatched: 7. DNA of the CDR3: TGCAGCGTGGCAGGTGGGACAGGGGGCACAGATACGCAGTATTTT. Residues: CSVAGGTGGTDTQYF.

This clonotype rates as medium-sized (0.01 to 0.1%). Mismatch with germline at one junction end may stem from a read error. The chain recombines TRBV20-1 with TRBJ2-5, with D perhaps assigned TRBD1 or TRBD2 (5 bases each). The CDR3 loop spans 15 amino acids. Germline CDR1 and CDR2: DFQATT and SNEGSKA (reference sequence). The chain's CDR3 is CSARGSGAADKTQYF. The CDR3 coding sequence is TGCAGTGCCAGAGGGTCCGGGGCCGCGGATAAGACCCAGTACTTC.

This clonotype was found many times. The genes are TRBV29-1 and TRBJ2-5; D may be TRBD1 (5 bases). V shed 4 bases and J shed 0 bases, with 21 bases lying between them. This CDR3 has 17 amino acids. Per the germline V gene, CDR1 is SQVTM and CDR2 is ANQGSEA. CDR3 coding DNA: TGCAGCGTTGCAGGGTATAGGGCAGGAGCAAACCAAGAGACCCAGTACTTC. Translation gives CSVAGYRAGANQETQYF.

At least ten counts were recorded for this clonotype. V gene TRBV5-5 combines with J gene TRBJ2-5; D gene ambiguous. The CDR3 loop spans 16 amino acids. V lost 4 bases and J 0 bases, leaving 16 bases between the germline ends. CDR1 is SGHKS, CDR2 YYEKEE, per germline (reference sequence). For the CDR3, the DNA is TGTGCCAGCAGCACCCATTCATCGGAGTACCAAGAGACCCAGTACTTC. Amino acids: CASSTHSSEYQETQYF.

In this sample, this clonotype turned up many times. V and J are TRBV3-1 and TRBJ2-3, with 9 bases that match TRBD2. This CDR3 spans 14 amino acids. The V gene's germline CDR1 is LGHDT and CDR2 YNNKEL (reference sequence). The junction had 9 bases not matched to a gene; V was cut back by 8 bases and J by 6 bases. CDR3 in DNA: TGTGCCAGCTCCCATGGCGGGGGGGGCGATACGCAGTATTTT. Translation gives CASSHGGGGDTQYF.

Many counts were recorded for this clonotype. The chain uses TRBV5-1 and TRBJ1-2; D gene unclear. Germline V CDR1 and CDR2: SGHRS, YFSETQ. The germline V and J ends were trimmed by 1 base and 2 bases, with 9 bases remaining between them. This CDR3 is built from 14 residues. The CDR3 DNA sequence: TGCGCCAGCAGCTTGCGGACCCAAAACTATGGCTACACCTTC. Translation: CASSLRTQNYGYTF.

Many counts were recorded for this clonotype. The V and J genes are TRBV29-1 and TRBJ2-3; 9 bases are shared with TRBD2. V lost 3 bases to trimming and J lost 2 bases; unmatched junction nucleotides: 3. Germline V lookup: CDR1 SQVTM, CDR2 ANQGSEA. The CDR3 sequence is 14 residues long. The CDR3 nucleotides read TGCAGCGTTGACCTAGCGGGGAACACAGATACGCAGTATTTT. It is translated as CSVDLAGNTDTQYF.

The chain employs TRBV6-1 and TRBJ2-2; D is possibly TRBD1 (6 bases). The CDR3 extends over 15 amino acids. V dropped 5 bases and J dropped 5 bases, with 15 bases sitting between them. Germline CDR1 reads MNHNS; CDR2 reads SASEGT. CDR3 nucleotides: TGTGCCAGCAGTAATAGGGGGAAGGGAACCGGGGAGCTGTTTTTT. It codes for CASSNRGKGTGELFF.

By share of the sample, this clonotype is medium-sized. The chain couples TRBV6-5 to TRBJ2-3; no clear D. CDR3 size: 14 residues. The V gene's germline CDR1 is MNHEY and CDR2 SVGAGI. Trimming pared 3 bases from V and 0 bases from J, leaving 7 bases between. CDR3: CASSYSHSTDTQYF. The CDR3 nucleotides read TGTGCCAGCAGTTATTCGCACAGCACAGATACGCAGTATTTT.